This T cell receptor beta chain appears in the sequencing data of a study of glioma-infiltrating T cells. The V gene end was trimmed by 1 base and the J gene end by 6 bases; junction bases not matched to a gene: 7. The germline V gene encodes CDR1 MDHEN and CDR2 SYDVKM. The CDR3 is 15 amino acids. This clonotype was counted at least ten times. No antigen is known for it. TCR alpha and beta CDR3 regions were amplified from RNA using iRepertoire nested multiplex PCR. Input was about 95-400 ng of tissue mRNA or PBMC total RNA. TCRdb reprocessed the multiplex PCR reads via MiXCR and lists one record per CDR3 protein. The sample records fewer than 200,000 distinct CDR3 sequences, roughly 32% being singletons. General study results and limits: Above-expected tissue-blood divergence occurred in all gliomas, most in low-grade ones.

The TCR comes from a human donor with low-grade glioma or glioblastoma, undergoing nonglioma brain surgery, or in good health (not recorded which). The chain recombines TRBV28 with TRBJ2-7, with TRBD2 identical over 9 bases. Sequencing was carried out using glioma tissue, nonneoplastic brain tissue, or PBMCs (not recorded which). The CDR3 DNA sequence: TGTGCCAGCAGTTTATCCCTAGCGGGATATCCCGAGCAGTACTTC. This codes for CASSLSLAGYPEQYF.